This T cell receptor beta chain was sequenced in a study of identical twins. Study results and caveats: Sequences that were beta out-of-frame showed weaker excess twin sharing.

Per germline, CDR1 DFQATT and CDR2 SNEGSKA (reference sequence). This CDR3 region has 13 residues. With 6 bases removed from V and 2 bases from J, the gap between germline ends came to 11 bases. This clonotype was seen a handful of times. No antigen is known for it. A universal primer site arose from template switching, and cDNA bore unique molecular identifiers. TCRdb reprocessed the 5' RACE reads via MiXCR and lists one record per CDR3 protein. The sample has over 500,000 distinct CDR3 sequences, 20% to 25% seen once. These data were also reused for a study on T cells expressing NK-cell markers. That work contributes: With respect to HCMV, seven of the eight sequenced donors were seropositive, and one was seronegative. Of the CD8+ T cells in about 6 donors, about 1.0-8% belonged to dominant NKG2C+ clonotypes.

Sequenced sample: CD4+ T cells sorted from blood. The V call is TRBV20-1, the J call TRBJ2-4; no definite D call. The source is a woman aged 18 to 35 in good health. CDR3 sequence reads: CSAEDLPKNIQYF. The CDR3 region has the DNA TGCAGTGCCGAAGACTTGCCCAAAAACATTCAGTACTTC.